This is a list of T cell receptor beta chains from one sample in a study of CD8 T cells in ankylosing spondylitis. From the 5' RACE reads, TCRdb called clonotypes with MiXCR, one entry per CDR3 protein. The sample carries some 450,000 distinct CDR3 sequences, about a sixth recorded once. Specimen: blood, either unsorted or a sorted T cell fraction (not recorded which). These TCRs come from a male donor with ankylosing spondylitis. The CDR3 runs from the conserved cysteine through the conserved F or W. D genes are given only for firm matches. The listing skips clone size in some rows; elsewhere it reads once, few, many or a size class.

>TRBV7-9|.|TRBJ2-6|few
CASSPALPGANVLTF
TGTGCCAGCAGCCCAGCCCTTCCCGGGGCCAACGTCCTGACTTTC
>TRBV6-1|TRBD2|TRBJ2-5|many
CASSPLTSGRETQYF
TGTGCCAGCAGTCCCCTCACTAGCGGGAGAGAGACCCAGTACTTC
>TRBV7-2|TRBD2|TRBJ2-3|few
CASSLTSGNRDTQYF
TGTGCCAGCAGCTTGACTAGCGGGAATCGGGATACGCAGTATTTT
>TRBV20-1|TRBD1|TRBJ2-7|few
CSARDPGGYEQYF
TGCAGTGCTAGAGATCCAGGGGGTTACGAGCAGTACTTC
>TRBV5-6|.|TRBJ1-3|many
CASSLAGPGNTIYF
TGTGCCAGCAGCTTGGCCGGACCTGGAAACACCATATATTTT
>TRBV7-8|.|TRBJ2-4|.
CASSTEVGVNIQYF
TGTGCCAGCAGCACCGAGGTGGGGGTAAACATTCAGTACTTC
>TRBV7-9|.|TRBJ1-2|.
CASSPTPGDGYTF
TGTGCCAGCAGCCCGACCCCCGGGGATGGCTACACCTTC
>TRBV7-2|.|TRBJ2-7|.
CASSLERAGPYEQYF
TGTGCCAGCAGCTTGGAACGGGCGGGGCCCTACGAGCAGTACTTC
>TRBV7-8|TRBD2|TRBJ2-7|.
CASSVPGGSRQYF
TGTGCCAGCAGCGTCCCGGGAGGTAGTAGGCAGTACTTC
>TRBV18|.|TRBJ2-1|.
CASSPTSSYNEQFF
TGTGCCAGCTCACCGACTAGCTCCTACAATGAGCAGTTCTTC
>TRBV7-3|.|TRBJ2-2|.
CASSLSGRGPGELFFF
.
>TRBV5-1|.|TRBJ2-3|.
CASSPPGYRPDTQYF
TGCGCCAGCAGCCCCCCGGGATACCGACCAGATACGCAGTATTTT
>TRBV7-9|.|TRBJ1-2|few
CASSLVGRGNYGYTF
TGTGCCAGCAGCTTAGTGGGCAGGGGCAACTATGGCTACACCTTC
>TRBV7-2|.|TRBJ2-7|few
CASSLSTPREQYF
TGTGCCAGCAGCTTAAGCACGCCTCGCGAGCAGTACTTC
>TRBV5-4|TRBD2|TRBJ2-2|.
CASRLMREPTGELFF
TGTGCCAGCAGGCTGATGCGGGAGCCCACCGGGGAGCTGTTTTTT
>TRBV6-5|TRBD2|TRBJ2-1|few
CASSYWTSGRGEQFF
TGTGCCAGCAGTTACTGGACTAGCGGGAGGGGTGAGCAGTTCTTC
>TRBV14|.|TRBJ2-1|.
CASSQRSGVGEQFF
TGTGCCAGCAGCCAAAGAAGTGGAGTGGGTGAGCAGTTCTTC
>TRBV20-1|.|TRBJ2-7|few
CSARLGLYEQYF
TGCAGTGCTAGGTTGGGCCTCTACGAGCAGTACTTC
>TRBV29-1|TRBD1|TRBJ2-2|.
CSVDRGGSGELFF
TGCAGCGTAGACAGGGGCGGGTCCGGGGAGCTGTTTTTT
>TRBV2|TRBD2|TRBJ2-2|.
CASSARPSGGTNTGELFF
TGTGCCAGCAGTGCTCGACCTAGCGGGGGGACGAACACCGGGGAGCTGTTTTTT
>TRBV20-1|TRBD1|TRBJ2-1|few
CSARELGGRSYNEQFF
TGCAGTGCTAGAGAGCTAGGGGGCCGCTCCTACAATGAGCAGTTCTTC
>TRBV5-1|.|TRBJ2-2|few
CASNPGSTNTGELFF
TGCGCCAGCAACCCCGGGAGCACGAACACCGGGGAGCTGTTTTTT